These 23 T cell receptor beta chains originate from one sample sequenced in a study of blood T cells in healthy people across ages. Primers used in a second PCR of about 7 to 12 cycles were a sample-barcoded 5' primer and a J-beta primer mix. TCRdb re-derived calls from the 5' RACE reads in MiXCR, one entry per CDR3 protein. The sample consists of around 790,000 distinct CDR3 sequences, under 45% of them appearing once. The sample taken for sequencing was blood. These receptors all come from a man aged 55 to 70 in good health.

The chain uses TRBV6-2 or TRBV6-3 and TRBJ2-3; 9 positions agree with TRBD1. V lost 4 bases to trimming and J lost 2 bases; unmatched junction nucleotides: 4. CDR1 and CDR2 from the germline V gene are MNHEY and SVGEGT. This CDR3 is built from 15 residues. The CDR3 coding sequence is TGTGCCAGCAGTTTCACAGGGGGCGACACAGATACGCAGTATTTT. It yields the protein CASSFTGGDTDTQYF.

There are many counts of this clonotype. J is TRBJ2-5 and V is TRBV4-3, with TRBD2 identical over 8 bases. There are 15 residues in the CDR3. With 0 bases clipped from V and 5 bases from J, the junction kept 5 bases outside the gene matches. The germline V gene has CDR1 LGHNA and CDR2 YSLEER. CDR3 sequence (DNA): TGCGCCAGCAGCCAAGACTTCGGGGGGGGTGAGACCCAGTACTTC. It yields the protein CASSQDFGGGETQYF.

Here the CDR3 reads CASSPRTSGGGNEQFF. The DNA for the CDR3 is TGCGCCAGCAGCCCTAGGACTAGCGGGGGGGGGAATGAGCAGTTCTTC. This chain joins TRBV4-3 and TRBJ2-1, with 15 bases fitting TRBD2. The CDR3 totals 16 residues. With V trimmed by 4 bases and J by 7 bases, 5 bases remained unmatched. Germline V gene lookup returns CDR1 LGHNA and CDR2 YSLEER.

This clonotype has only a few counts. The chain combines TRBV7-2 with TRBJ2-5, with D hard to call. The V and J ends lost 2 bases and 5 bases respectively, with 12 bases between them. CDR3 length: 14 residues. Germline V lookup: CDR1 SGHTA, CDR2 FQGNSA. The CDR3 here is CASSLSEKWETQYF. Here the CDR3 DNA reads TGTGCCAGCAGCTTATCAGAGAAATGGGAGACCCAGTACTTC. The full variable domain, completed using reference TRBV7-2 and TRBJ2-5, is GAGVSQSPSNKVTEKGKDVELRCDPISGHTALYWYRQSLGQGLEFLIYFQGNSAPDKSGLPSDRFSAERTGGSVSTLTIQRTQQEDSAVYLCASSLSEKWETQYFGPGTRLLVL.

The gene calls are TRBV6-1 and TRBJ2-3; D gene uncertain. The V end was cut by 6 bases, the J end by 0 bases, with 16 bases between. The CDR3 loop spans 16 amino acids. Looked up from germline, CDR1 is MNHNS and CDR2 is SASEGT. For the CDR3, the DNA is TGTGCCAGCAGCGAACTCCCCGGCTCCAGCACAGATACGCAGTATTTT. Protein sequence: CASSELPGSSTDTQYF.

The J gene is TRBJ2-7, the V gene TRBV28, with TRBD2 as a possible D gene (5 bases). The CDR3 extends over 15 amino acids. V was cut by 7 bases and J by 3 bases, with 19 bases left in between. Germline lookup yields CDR1 MDHEN and CDR2 SYDVKM. The CDR3 DNA is TGTGCCAGCAACCGGTATCGGGGAATGGGCTACGAGCAGTACTTC. Its protein product is CASNRYRGMGYEQYF.

This clonotype was recorded a few times. The chain has TRBV20-1 and TRBJ1-2, with 8 nucleotides matching TRBD1. Germline V gives CDR1 DFQATT, CDR2 SNEGSKA (reference sequence). The CDR3 extends over 14 amino acids. Unmatched junction bases numbered 6, after V lost 2 bases and J lost 4 bases. The CDR3 spells CSARPGQGAYGYTF. CDR3 in DNA: TGCAGTGCTAGACCAGGACAGGGTGCCTATGGCTACACCTTC.

This clonotype occurred a few times. The chain links TRBV20-1 to TRBJ2-7, with 11 bases fitting TRBD1. J gave up 5 bases and V 0 bases, and 3 bases lay outside the gene matches. This CDR3 has 14 amino acids. CDR1 DFQATT and CDR2 SNEGSKA come from the germline V gene (reference sequence). CDR3 amino acids: CSARDGDRGNEQYF. The CDR3 DNA follows: TGCAGTGCTAGAGATGGGGACAGGGGGAACGAGCAGTACTTC.

This clonotype was detected a few times. The rearrangement joins TRBV6-1 to TRBJ2-5; 14 nucleotides agree with TRBD2. Germline V gives CDR1 MNHNS, CDR2 SASEGT. The CDR3 consists of 17 residues. The ends lost 3 bases at V and 5 bases at J; junction bases unmatched: 8. In nucleotides, the CDR3 is TGTGCCAGCAGTGATACTGGACTAGCGGGGGGCCGGGAGACCCAGTACTTC. Protein sequence: CASSDTGLAGGRETQYF.

On this clonotype: It may be a read error: a sequence one base away is much more abundant. The gene calls are TRBV7-8 and TRBJ2-7; a weak D match, TRBD1 (6 bases). Trimming took 5 bases from V and 3 from J, leaving 11 bases between them. Germline V gene sequence: CDR1 SGHVS, CDR2 FQNEAQ. The CDR3 runs 13 residues. CDR3 region: CASSIGQNYEQYF. For the CDR3, the DNA is TGTGCCAGCAGCATTGGACAGAACTACGAGCAGTACTTC.

The genes are TRBV3-1 and TRBJ2-6, with D unresolved. CDR1 and CDR2 from the germline V gene are LGHDT and YNNKEL (reference sequence). This CDR3 contains 14 residues. Deletions cut 1 base from V and 4 bases from J, with 5 bases between. CDR3 residues: CASSQGRGANVLTF. The CDR3 DNA follows: TGTGCCAGCAGCCAAGGTCGAGGGGCCAACGTCCTGACTTTC.

This clonotype was observed a few times. The chain recombines TRBV29-1 with TRBJ1-2; 9 bases match TRBD1. The germline gives CDR1 SQVTM, CDR2 ANQGSEA. CDR3 length: 14 residues. V trimming: 0 bases; J trimming: 8 bases; junction bases outside the gene matches: 7. The CDR3 DNA sequence: TGCAGCGTTGAAGACTTCGGGACAGGGAAGGGCTACACCTTC. Translated: CSVEDFGTGKGYTF.

The chain uses TRBV7-8 and TRBJ2-5; D is uncertain. Germline V lookup: CDR1 SGHVS, CDR2 FQNEAQ. The V end was cut by 2 bases, the J end by 5 bases, with 12 bases between. This CDR3 is 14 amino acids long. DNA for the CDR3: TGTGCCAGCAGCTTAAAGATGGGGTCGGAGACCCAGTACTTC. It translates to CASSLKMGSETQYF.

This clonotype was counted only a few times. The J gene is TRBJ2-5, the V gene TRBV27; perhaps TRBD1 as D (6 bases). The CDR3 is 13 amino acids. The V end lost 2 bases, the J end lost 4 bases, and 8 bases lay between the germline ends. Looked up from germline, CDR1 is MNHEY and CDR2 is SMNVEV (reference sequence). The CDR3 spells CASSLNRAETQYF. Written as DNA, the CDR3 is TGTGCCAGCAGTTTAAACAGGGCAGAGACCCAGTACTTC.

This clonotype occurred a few times. The J gene is TRBJ2-7, the V gene TRBV4-1, with D perhaps TRBD1 (6 bases). V was pared by 4 bases and J by 6 bases, with 19 bases between. The germline V gene encodes CDR1 MGHRA and CDR2 YSYEKL. The CDR3 sequence is 15 residues long. CDR3 sequence reads: CASSPFRDTNSEQYF. The CDR3 nucleotides read TGCGCCAGCAGCCCGTTCCGGGACACTAACTCCGAGCAGTACTTC.

This clonotype has at least ten counts. The rearrangement uses TRBV12-3 or TRBV12-4 and TRBJ2-6, with D perhaps being TRBD1 or TRBD2 (5 bases each). V was clipped by 8 bases and J by 0 bases, with 17 bases between them. This CDR3 contains 17 residues. CDR3 loop: CASPPGRELSGANVLTF. DNA for the CDR3: TGTGCCAGCCCCCCGGGACGAGAGCTCTCTGGGGCCAACGTCCTGACTTTC.

This clonotype was detected ten times or more. The V gene is TRBV11-2, the J gene TRBJ2-1, with D tentatively TRBD1 (5 bases). Trimming took off 4 bases at V and 6 bases at J, with 13 bases between the two ends. The CDR3 runs 14 residues. Germline assignment: CDR1 SGHAT and CDR2 FQNNGV. The CDR3 region has the DNA TGTGCCAGCAGCTCAAGACAGAATTTCAATGAGCAGTTCTTC. This gives the protein CASSSRQNFNEQFF.

The chain uses TRBV11-3 and TRBJ2-1; 8 positions agree with TRBD1. The V gene's germline CDR1 is SGHNT and CDR2 YENEEA. The CDR3 runs to 18 residues. Trimming at V came to 2 bases and at J to 2 bases, leaving 11 bases not matched to a gene. CDR3 region: CASSLRVRGLGTYNEQFF. In nucleotides, the CDR3 is TGTGCCAGCAGCTTAAGGGTCAGGGGGCTAGGGACCTACAATGAGCAGTTCTTC. The complete variable domain, with remaining parts taken from reference TRBV11-3 and TRBJ2-1, reads EAGVVQSPRYKIIEKKQPVAFWCNPISGHNTLYWYLQNLGQGPELLIRYENEEAVDDSQLPKDRFSAERLKGVDSTLKIQPAELGDSAVYLCASSLRVRGLGTYNEQFFGPGTRLTVL.

V is TRBV6-4 and J is TRBJ2-7; D perhaps matches TRBD1 (5 bases). The CDR3 spans 14 residues. The germline V gene has CDR1 MRHNA and CDR2 SNTAGT. Deletions cut 1 base from V and 2 bases from J, with 9 bases between. CDR3 region: CASSDCQGTYEQYF. In nucleotides, the CDR3 is TGTGCCAGCAGTGACTGCCAGGGCACCTACGAGCAGTACTTC.

The chain recombines TRBV6-2 or TRBV6-3 with TRBJ2-1; 9 bases fit TRBD1. In germline, CDR1 is MNHEY, CDR2 SVGEGT. V gave up 8 bases and J gave up 4 bases; unmatched junction bases: 6. This CDR3 spans 14 amino acids. In DNA, the CDR3 is TGTGCCAGCCGGCCGGGACAGGGATACAATGAGCAGTTCTTC. This translates into CASRPGQGYNEQFF.

This clonotype appeared a few times. This chain joins TRBV3-1 and TRBJ2-7; the D gene could be TRBD1 or TRBD2 (5 bases each). The CDR3 runs to 15 residues. Germline CDR1 LGHDT, CDR2 YNNKEL (reference sequence). Trimming shortened V by 6 bases and J by 3 bases, and 18 bases separated the two germline ends. The CDR3 loop reads CASSPGRSPSYEQYF. The CDR3, as DNA: TGTGCCAGCAGTCCGGGACGGTCCCCCAGCTACGAGCAGTACTTC.

This sequence joins TRBV7-9 and TRBJ1-6, with D possibly TRBD1 on 6 matching bases. Trimming cost V 0 bases and J 7 bases, with 10 bases left between them. This CDR3 region has 15 residues. Looked up from germline, CDR1 is SEHNR and CDR2 is FQNEAQ (reference sequence). The CDR3 DNA sequence: TGTGCCAGCAGCTTAGCGCAGGGGACGAATTCACCCCTCCACTTT. Translating it yields CASSLAQGTNSPLHF.

In this sample, this clonotype turned up a few times. CDR3 in DNA: TGTGCCAGCAGCGTTCCGACAGGGTCCTCCTACGAGCAGTACTTC. This translates into CASSVPTGSSYEQYF. The rearrangement uses TRBV6-2 or TRBV6-3 and TRBJ2-7; TRBD1 aligns across 7 bases. Germline V lookup: CDR1 MNHEY, CDR2 SVGEGT. V was clipped by 6 bases and J by 0 bases; unmatched bases: 8. The CDR3 extends over 15 amino acids.